The 23 T cell receptor beta chains given below trace back to one sample, sequenced in a study of blood T cell repertoires in COVID-19. Profiled with immunoSEQ multiplex PCR; TCRdb holds only in-frame clones, not every one. The sample consists of approximately 90,000 clones, around nine tenths of them appearing once. Sequenced material: peripheral blood. Receptors were obtained from a woman of 80 years or more with acute or convalescent COVID-19.

This chain links TRBV15 with TRBJ1-4, with 7 bases lining up with TRBD1. The CDR3 runs to 13 residues. Germline trimming cut 8 bases from V and 8 bases from J; bases unmatched to any gene: 8. Per germline, CDR1 LNHNV and CDR2 YYDKDF (reference sequence). The DNA of the CDR3 is TGTGCCACCGCTCCGGGACAGAGCGAAAAACTGTTTTTT. Its protein is CATAPGQSEKLFF.

The rearrangement uses TRBV5-5 and TRBJ1-1, with 7 nucleotides matching TRBD1. Trimming took 4 bases from V and 2 from J; bases not matched to a gene: 8. This CDR3 is 15 amino acids long. Per germline, CDR1 SGHKS and CDR2 YYEKEE (reference sequence). The CDR3 loop is CASSGPDRSNTEAFF. As DNA, the CDR3 is TGTGCCAGCAGCGGACCGGACAGGTCTAACACTGAAGCTTTCTTT. The whole variable domain, filled in from reference TRBV5-5 and TRBJ1-1, reads DAGVTQSPTHLIKTRGQQVTLRCSPISGHKSVSWYQQVLGQGPQFIFQYYEKEERGRGNFPDRFSARQFPNYSSELNVNALLLGDSALYLCASSGPDRSNTEAFFGQGTRLTVV.

This clone is a singleton in its sample. The rearrangement links TRBV28 to TRBJ1-2; tentatively, D is TRBD1 (5 bases). Per the germline V gene, CDR1 is MDHEN and CDR2 is SYDVKM. The CDR3 contains 15 residues. V lost 2 bases and J 3 bases, leaving 13 bases between the germline ends. CDR3 DNA: TGTGCCAGCAGTTTAAGCCCAGGGCTGGACTATGGCTACACCTTC. Its translation is CASSLSPGLDYGYTF.

The chain employs TRBV29-1 and TRBJ1-2; TRBD1 aligns across 8 bases. V lost 0 bases and J lost 3; bases outside the gene matches: 6. Germline CDR1 reads SQVTM; CDR2 reads ANQGSEA. The CDR3 has 15 residues. The CDR3 loop is CSVEDRRGLDYGYTF. The CDR3 region has the DNA TGCAGCGTTGAAGATCGCAGGGGGCTGGACTATGGCTACACCTTC.

In the case of this clone: At one boundary the junction diverges from the germline segment, which might be a read error. The chain links TRBV18 to TRBJ1-3; a weak D match, TRBD1 (6 bases). Germline V gives CDR1 KGHSH, CDR2 LQKENI. This CDR3 is 14 amino acids long. The CDR3 region has the DNA TGTGCCAGCTCTCACCTCGAACAGGGTCGGATGTCGGATTTT. Encoded protein: CASSHLEQGRMSDF. Full variable domain (rest looked up from reference TRBV18 and TRBJ1-3): NAGVMQNPRHLVRRRGQEARLRCSPMKGHSHVYWYRQLPEEGLKFMVYLQKENIIDESGMPKERFSAEFPKEGPSILRIQQVVRGDSAAYFCASSHLEQGRMSDFGEGSWLTVV.

This clone was detected only a few times. This specimen includes other DNA sequences encoding the same CDR3. The genes are TRBV19 and TRBJ2-2, with D possibly being TRBD1 (5 bases). The CDR3 sequence is 14 residues long. CDR1 and CDR2 from the germline V gene are LNHDA and SQIVND (reference sequence). V was pared by 1 base and J by 5 bases, with 8 bases between. As DNA, the CDR3 is TGTGCCAGTAGTATAGCTCCAGGGACCGGGGAGCTGTTTTTT. Translation: CASSIAPGTGELFF.

The chain combines TRBV7-2 with TRBJ1-1; TRBD1 is a possible D gene (6 bases). V dropped 4 bases and J dropped 12 bases, with 21 bases sitting between them. Germline V gene data show CDR1 as SGHTA and CDR2 as FQGNSA. This CDR3 comprises 14 residues. The DNA for the CDR3 is TGTGCCAGCAGCTACCCCGGGGGGGGGCGCATGTCTTTCTTT. This translates into CASSYPGGGRMSFF.

V gene TRBV6-5 combines with J gene TRBJ1-1; D uncertain. Germline values: CDR1 MNHEY, CDR2 SVGAGI. This CDR3 is 13 amino acids long. V lost 7 bases to trimming and J lost 5 bases, with 14 bases between them. As DNA, the CDR3 is TGTGCCAGCACGGGGAGAAGGCGAACTGAAGCTTTCTTT. Residues: CASTGRRRTEAFF.

The chain joins TRBV18 to TRBJ1-5; the D is unclear. This CDR3 spans 14 amino acids. Between the trimmed V and J ends, which lost 6 bases and 2 bases, there was a span of 11 bases. The germline CDR1 and CDR2 sequences are KGHSH and LQKENI. The CDR3 sequence: CASSPQAGNQPQHF. CDR3 bases: TGTGCCAGCTCTCCCCAGGCAGGCAATCAGCCCCAGCATTTT.

The genes are TRBV29-1 and TRBJ2-3; 11 nucleotides align to TRBD1. The trim removed 6 bases at V and 6 bases at J, leaving 8 bases unmatched. This CDR3 spans 14 amino acids. The germline gives CDR1 SQVTM, CDR2 ANQGSEA. The CDR3 bases are TGCAGCGTCACCTCCGGGACAGGGGGGGATACGCAGTATTTT. It encodes CSVTSGTGGDTQYF.

This clone was seen a single time. The rearrangement uses TRBV7-8 and TRBJ2-1; TRBD2 matches at 9 bases. The CDR3 has 15 amino acids. V was pared by 1 base and J by 4 bases, with 2 bases of the junction left unmatched. The germline CDR1 and CDR2 sequences are SGHVS and FQNEAQ. CDR3 residues: CASSLELAGYNEQFF. The CDR3 DNA reads TGTGCCAGCAGCTTAGAGCTAGCGGGGTACAATGAGCAGTTCTTC.

The genes are TRBV25-1 and TRBJ1-1; D is unclear. This CDR3 is built from 13 residues. Trimming left V 2 bases short and J 5 bases short, with 9 bases between. Per germline, CDR1 MGHDK and CDR2 SYGVNS. For the CDR3, the DNA is TGTGCCAGCAGTGAAAGCGGAAGGACTGAAGCTTTCTTT. Residues: CASSESGRTEAFF.

The rearrangement uses TRBV5-5 and TRBJ2-7; 9 nucleotides line up with TRBD1. The CDR3 spans 14 residues. Germline V gene sequence: CDR1 SGHKS, CDR2 YYEKEE (reference sequence). Losses at the gene ends were 5 bases for V and 5 bases for J; bases not matched to a gene: 8. Here the CDR3 DNA reads TGTGCCAGCAGTTTCCAACAGGGGGCCCACGAGCAGTACTTC. Its translation is CASSFQQGAHEQYF.

In DNA form, the CDR3 reads TGTGCCAGCTCACCACCCGGTCTACAGGGCACTGAAGCTTTCTTT. It encodes CASSPPGLQGTEAFF. This chain links TRBV18 with TRBJ1-1, with TRBD1 as a possible D gene (6 bases). With 0 bases removed from V and 4 bases from J, the gap between germline ends came to 12 bases. Per germline, CDR1 KGHSH and CDR2 LQKENI. The CDR3 is 15 amino acids.

The chain recombines TRBV2 with TRBJ1-1; D unclear. Trimming cost V 3 bases and J 11 bases, with 10 bases left between them. Germline assignment: CDR1 SNHLY and CDR2 FYNNEI. The CDR3 contains 11 residues. CDR3 bases: TGTGCCAGCAGTGATACGAGAGGGGCTTTCTTT. This sequence encodes CASSDTRGAFF.

The chain's CDR3 is CASSRGTSTETQYF. Written as DNA, the CDR3 is TGCGCCAGCAGCCGTGGGACATCGACAGAGACCCAGTACTTC. The rearrangement joins TRBV5-1 to TRBJ2-5, with D possibly being TRBD1 (6 bases). CDR1 is SGHRS, CDR2 YFSETQ, per germline. V was clipped by 4 bases and J by 4 bases, with 14 bases between them. This CDR3 contains 14 residues.

The J gene is TRBJ1-2, the V gene TRBV7-2; 7 bases match TRBD1. V trimming: 5 bases; J trimming: 4 bases; junction bases outside the gene matches: 4. This CDR3 has 13 residues. Germline loops: CDR1 SGHTA, CDR2 FQGNSA. This CDR3 reads CASSPRDSYGYTF. The CDR3 DNA follows: TGTGCCAGCAGCCCCCGGGACAGCTATGGCTACACCTTC.

CDR3 residues: CASSDSATNEKLFF. CDR3 nucleotides: TGTGCCAGCTCAGACAGTGCAACTAATGAAAAACTGTTTTTT. This chain links TRBV18 with TRBJ1-4; D possibly corresponds to TRBD1 (5 bases). This CDR3 contains 14 residues. Trimming took 5 bases from V and 0 from J, leaving 7 bases between them. Germline CDR1 KGHSH, CDR2 LQKENI.

The V call is TRBV7-9, the J call TRBJ1-2; TRBD1 agrees at 7 bases. V gave up 4 bases and J gave up 4 bases; unmatched junction bases: 9. Germline CDR1 is SEHNR and CDR2 is FQNEAQ (reference sequence). The CDR3 sequence is 15 residues long. The CDR3 loop reads CASSSLRGSGYGYTF. CDR3 bases: TGTGCCAGCAGCTCTCTCAGGGGGTCGGGCTATGGCTACACCTTC.

This rearrangement joins TRBV7-8 to TRBJ1-1; no clear D. The V end was cut by 5 bases, the J end by 4 bases, with 8 bases between. The length of the CDR3 is 12 residues. Per the germline V gene, CDR1 is SGHVS and CDR2 is FQNEAQ. CDR3 bases: TGTGCCAGCAGCCAAGCCTTCACTGAAGCTTTCTTT. Translation: CASSQAFTEAFF.

J is TRBJ2-1 and V is TRBV7-3, with 10 bases lining up with TRBD2. The germline V gene has CDR1 SGHTA and CDR2 FQGTGA. This CDR3 contains 16 residues. V was pared by 5 bases and J by 4 bases, with 8 bases of the junction left unmatched. The CDR3 protein is CASSPTSGTFYNEQFF. The CDR3 DNA reads TGTGCCAGCAGCCCTACTAGCGGGACCTTTTACAATGAGCAGTTCTTC.

The chain employs TRBV2 and TRBJ1-6; D unresolved. Trimming removed 10 bases from V and 8 bases from J, with 9 bases in between. From germline, CDR1 is SNHLY and CDR2 FYNNEI. This CDR3 has 11 residues. For the CDR3, the DNA is TGTGCCACCAATCGGGATTCACCCCTCCACTTT. Its protein is CATNRDSPLHF.

The chain couples TRBV7-6 to TRBJ1-6; the D is unclear. There are 17 residues in the CDR3. CDR1 SGHVS and CDR2 FNYEAQ come from the germline V gene. The V and J ends lost 1 base and 9 bases respectively, with 19 bases between them. The CDR3 sequence is CASSLGGGEKVVSPLHF. CDR3 DNA: TGTGCCAGCAGCTTAGGGGGAGGAGAGAAAGTAGTTTCACCCCTCCACTTT.